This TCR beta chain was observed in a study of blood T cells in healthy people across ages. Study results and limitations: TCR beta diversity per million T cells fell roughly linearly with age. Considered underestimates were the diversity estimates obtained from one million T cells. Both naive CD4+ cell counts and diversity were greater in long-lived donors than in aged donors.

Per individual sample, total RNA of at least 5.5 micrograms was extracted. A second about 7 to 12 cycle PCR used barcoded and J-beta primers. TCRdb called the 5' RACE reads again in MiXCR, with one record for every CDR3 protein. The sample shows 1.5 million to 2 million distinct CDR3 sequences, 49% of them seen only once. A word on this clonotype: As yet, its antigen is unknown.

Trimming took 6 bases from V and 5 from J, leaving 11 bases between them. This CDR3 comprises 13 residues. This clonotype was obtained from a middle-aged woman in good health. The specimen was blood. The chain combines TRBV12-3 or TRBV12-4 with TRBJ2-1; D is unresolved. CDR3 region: CASSKTKDNEQFF. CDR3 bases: TGTGCCAGCAGCAAAACCAAGGACAATGAGCAGTTCTTC.